This record covers a single T cell receptor beta chain. The data are from a study of blood T cell repertoires in COVID-19. The wider study: The samples span acute and convalescent COVID-19 from the United States, Italy and Spain. From T cells, B-cell-depleted T cells, or PBMCs came the material, which was cDNA or gDNA.

The CDR3 sequence is 14 residues long. Germline lookup yields CDR1 LNHDA and CDR2 SQIVND (reference sequence). With V trimmed by 3 bases and J by 18 bases, 14 bases remained unmatched. Original processing methods: Amplification of reference gene primers was used by the study to estimate nucleated cell counts. TCRdb keeps only in-frame clones here, not all; method: immunoSEQ multiplex PCR. That table is the source of V, J and clone size, and D and trimming were worked out from the DNA. The sample includes around 250,000 clones, roughly 86% of them seen just once. The sample consisted of peripheral blood. The source of this sequence is a woman aged 60-75 years who had recovered from COVID-19. The chain is built from TRBV19 and TRBJ1-6; 7 bases are shared with TRBD1. The chain's CDR3 is CASSISKGDSPHHF. CDR3 bases: TGTGCCAGTAGTATTTCGAAGGGGGACAGCCCGCACCACTTT.